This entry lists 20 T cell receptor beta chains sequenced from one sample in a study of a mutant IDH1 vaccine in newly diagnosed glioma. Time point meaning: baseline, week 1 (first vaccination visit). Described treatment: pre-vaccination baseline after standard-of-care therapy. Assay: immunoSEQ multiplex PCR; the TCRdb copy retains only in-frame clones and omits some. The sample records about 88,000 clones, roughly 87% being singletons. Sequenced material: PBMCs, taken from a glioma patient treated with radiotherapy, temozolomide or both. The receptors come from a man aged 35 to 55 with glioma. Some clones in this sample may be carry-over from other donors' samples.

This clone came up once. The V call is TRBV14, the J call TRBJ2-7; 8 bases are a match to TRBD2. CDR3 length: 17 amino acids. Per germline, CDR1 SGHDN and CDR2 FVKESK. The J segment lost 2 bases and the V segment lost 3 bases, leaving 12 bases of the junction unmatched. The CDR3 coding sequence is TGTGCCAGCAGCCATATGTATAACGAGCGGGGGACCTACGAGCAGTACTTC. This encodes CASSHMYNERGTYEQYF.

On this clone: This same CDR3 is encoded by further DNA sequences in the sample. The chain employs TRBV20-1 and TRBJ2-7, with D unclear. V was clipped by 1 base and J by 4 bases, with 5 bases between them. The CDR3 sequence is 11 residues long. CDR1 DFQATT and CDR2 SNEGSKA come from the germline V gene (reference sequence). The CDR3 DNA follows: TGCAGTGCTAGAGGATCGTACGAGCAGTACTTC. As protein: CSARGSYEQYF.

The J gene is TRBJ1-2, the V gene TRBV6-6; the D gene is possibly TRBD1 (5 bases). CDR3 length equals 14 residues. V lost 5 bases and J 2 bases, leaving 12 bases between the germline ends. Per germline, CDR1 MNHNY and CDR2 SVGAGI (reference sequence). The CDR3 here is CASSRLGVNYGYTF. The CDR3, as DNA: TGTGCCAGCAGTCGCCTGGGGGTCAACTATGGCTACACCTTC.

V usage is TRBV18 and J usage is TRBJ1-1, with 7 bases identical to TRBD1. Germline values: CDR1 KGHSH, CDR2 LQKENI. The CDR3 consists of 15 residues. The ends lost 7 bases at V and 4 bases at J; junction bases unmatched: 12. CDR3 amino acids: CASYRTGGGRTEAFF. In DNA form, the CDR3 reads TGTGCCAGCTACCGGACAGGCGGGGGGCGCACTGAAGCTTTCTTT.

This CDR3 reads CASSVTGVAEAFF. DNA of the CDR3: TGTGCCAGCAGCGTCACAGGGGTGGCTGAAGCTTTCTTT. This chain joins TRBV2 and TRBJ1-1, with TRBD1 matching 7 bases. Germline CDR1 and CDR2: SNHLY and FYNNEI. The CDR3 contains 13 residues. The junction had 7 bases not matched to a gene; V was cut back by 6 bases and J by 6 bases.

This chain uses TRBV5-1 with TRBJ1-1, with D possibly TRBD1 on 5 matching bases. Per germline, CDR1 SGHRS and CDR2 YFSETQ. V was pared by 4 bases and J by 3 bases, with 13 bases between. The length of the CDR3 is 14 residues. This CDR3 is CASSPEGRYTEAFF. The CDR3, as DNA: TGCGCCAGCAGCCCGGAGGGACGGTACACTGAAGCTTTCTTT. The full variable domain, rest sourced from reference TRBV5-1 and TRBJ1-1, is KAGVTQTPRYLIKTRGQQVTLSCSPISGHRSVSWYQQTPGQGLQFLFEYFSETQRNKGNFPGRFSGRQFSNSRSEMNVSTLELGDSALYLCASSPEGRYTEAFFGQGTRLTVV.

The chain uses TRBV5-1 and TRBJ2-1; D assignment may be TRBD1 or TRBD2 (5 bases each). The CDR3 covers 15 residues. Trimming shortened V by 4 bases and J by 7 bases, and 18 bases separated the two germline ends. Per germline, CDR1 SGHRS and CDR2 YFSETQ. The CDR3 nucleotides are TGCGCCAGCAGCGCAGGGACCATCGAGCAGAATGAGCAGTTCTTC. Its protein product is CASSAGTIEQNEQFF.

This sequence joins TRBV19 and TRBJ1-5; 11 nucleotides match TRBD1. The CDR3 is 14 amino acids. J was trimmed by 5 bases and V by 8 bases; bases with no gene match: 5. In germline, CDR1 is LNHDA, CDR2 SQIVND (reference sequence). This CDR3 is CASSGTGGYQPQHF. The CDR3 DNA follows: TGTGCCAGTTCCGGGACAGGGGGATATCAGCCCCAGCATTTT.

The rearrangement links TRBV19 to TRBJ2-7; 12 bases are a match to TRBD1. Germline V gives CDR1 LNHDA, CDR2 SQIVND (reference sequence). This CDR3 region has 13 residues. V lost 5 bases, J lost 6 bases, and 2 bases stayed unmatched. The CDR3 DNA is TGTGCCAGTAGTGTGGGACAGGGGGCCGAGCAGTACTTC. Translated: CASSVGQGAEQYF.

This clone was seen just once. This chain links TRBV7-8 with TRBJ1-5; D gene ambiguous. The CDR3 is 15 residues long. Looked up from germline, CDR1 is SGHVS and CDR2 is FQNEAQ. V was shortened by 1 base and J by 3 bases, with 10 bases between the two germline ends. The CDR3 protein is CASSLEAQSNQPQHF. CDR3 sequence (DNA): TGTGCCAGCAGCTTAGAGGCACAGTCCAATCAGCCCCAGCATTTT. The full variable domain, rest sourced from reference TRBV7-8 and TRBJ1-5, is GAGVSQSPRYKVAKRGQDVALRCDPISGHVSLFWYQQALGQGPEFLTYFQNEAQLDKSGLPSDRFFAERPEGSVSTLKIQRTQQEDSAVYLCASSLEAQSNQPQHFGDGTRLSIL.

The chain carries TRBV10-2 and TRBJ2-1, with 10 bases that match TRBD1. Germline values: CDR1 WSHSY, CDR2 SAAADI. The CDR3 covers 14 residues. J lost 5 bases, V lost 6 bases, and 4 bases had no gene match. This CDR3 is CASRGGQGNNEQFF. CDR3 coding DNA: TGCGCCAGCAGGGGGGGACAGGGGAACAATGAGCAGTTCTTC.

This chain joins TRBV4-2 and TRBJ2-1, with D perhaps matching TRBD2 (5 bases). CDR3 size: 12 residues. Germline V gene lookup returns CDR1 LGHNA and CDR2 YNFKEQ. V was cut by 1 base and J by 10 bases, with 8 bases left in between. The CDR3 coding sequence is TGTGCCAGCAGCCAAGGGGGAGCGGAGCAGTTCTTC. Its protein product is CASSQGGAEQFF.

The CDR3 protein is CASSVVRGGGTEAFF. DNA for the CDR3: TGTGCCAGCAGCGTAGTGAGGGGGGGAGGAACTGAAGCTTTCTTT. The chain carries TRBV9 and TRBJ1-1; D perhaps matches TRBD1 (6 bases). The germline V gene encodes CDR1 SGDLS and CDR2 YYNGEE. V was cut by 0 bases and J by 5 bases, with 14 bases left in between. This CDR3 has 15 amino acids.

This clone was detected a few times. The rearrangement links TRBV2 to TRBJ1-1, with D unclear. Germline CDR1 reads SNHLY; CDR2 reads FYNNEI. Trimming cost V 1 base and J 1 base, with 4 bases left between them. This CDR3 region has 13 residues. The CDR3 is CASSEGRNTEAFF. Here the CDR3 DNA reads TGTGCCAGCAGTGAAGGCAGGAACACTGAAGCTTTCTTT. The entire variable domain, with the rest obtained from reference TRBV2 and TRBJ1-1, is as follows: EPEVTQTPSHQVTQMGQEVILRCVPISNHLYFYWYRQILGQKVEFLVSFYNNEISEKSEIFDDQFSVERPDGSNFTLKIRSTKLEDSAMYFCASSEGRNTEAFFGQGTRLTVV.

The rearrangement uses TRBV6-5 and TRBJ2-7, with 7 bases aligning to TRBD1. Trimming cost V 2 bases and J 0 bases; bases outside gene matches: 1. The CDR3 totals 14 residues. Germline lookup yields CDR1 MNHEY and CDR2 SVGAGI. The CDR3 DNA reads TGTGCCAGCAGTTACCGGGACAGCTCCTACGAGCAGTACTTC. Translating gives CASSYRDSSYEQYF.

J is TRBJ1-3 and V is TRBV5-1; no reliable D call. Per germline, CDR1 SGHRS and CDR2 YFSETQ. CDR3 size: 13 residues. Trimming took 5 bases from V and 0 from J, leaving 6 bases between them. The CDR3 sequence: CASRVSSGNTIYF. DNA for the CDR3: TGCGCCAGCAGAGTGAGCTCTGGAAACACCATATATTTT.

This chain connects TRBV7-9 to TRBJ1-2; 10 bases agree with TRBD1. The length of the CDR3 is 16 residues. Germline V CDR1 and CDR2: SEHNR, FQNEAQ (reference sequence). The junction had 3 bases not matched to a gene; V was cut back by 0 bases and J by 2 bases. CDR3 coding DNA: TGTGCCAGCAGCTTAGCGGGGGGACAGGGGAACTATGGCTACACCTTC. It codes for CASSLAGGQGNYGYTF.

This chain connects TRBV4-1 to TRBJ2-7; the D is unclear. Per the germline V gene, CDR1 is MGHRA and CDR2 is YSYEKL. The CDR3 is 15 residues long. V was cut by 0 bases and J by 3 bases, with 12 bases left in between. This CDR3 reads CASSQEKRPFYEQYF. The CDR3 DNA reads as TGCGCCAGCAGCCAAGAAAAAAGGCCCTTCTACGAGCAGTACTTC.

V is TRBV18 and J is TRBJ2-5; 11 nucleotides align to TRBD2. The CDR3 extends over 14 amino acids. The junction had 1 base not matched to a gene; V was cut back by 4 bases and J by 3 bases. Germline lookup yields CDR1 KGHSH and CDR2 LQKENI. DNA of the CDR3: TGTGCCAGCTCACTGGGACTAGCGGAAGAGACCCAGTACTTC. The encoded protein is CASSLGLAEETQYF.

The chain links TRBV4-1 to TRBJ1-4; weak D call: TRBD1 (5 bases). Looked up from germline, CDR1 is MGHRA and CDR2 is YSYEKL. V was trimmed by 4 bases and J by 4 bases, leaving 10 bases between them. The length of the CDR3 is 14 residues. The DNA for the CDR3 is TGCGCCAGCAGCCCCGGGACTGTTAATGAAAAACTGTTTTTT. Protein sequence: CASSPGTVNEKLFF.